One and the same sample provided the 20 T cell receptor beta chains below, sequenced in a study of T cells after yellow fever vaccination. TCRdb re-derived calls from the 5' RACE reads in MiXCR, one entry per CDR3 protein. The table lists 550,000 to 750,000 distinct CDR3 sequences, less than 15% of them singletons. The material was PBMCs, obtained on the day of the yellow fever booster vaccination. The source of these receptors is a man aged 25 to 40 who received the YFV17D yellow fever vaccine.

This clonotype was counted between two and nine times. V and J are TRBV19 and TRBJ2-3; D is ambiguous. CDR1 is LNHDA, CDR2 SQIVND, per germline (reference sequence). V dropped 5 bases and J dropped 4 bases, with 10 bases sitting between them. The CDR3 contains 13 residues. The CDR3 nucleotides are TGTGCCAGTAGTGCTCAGTTGGCAGATACGCAGTATTTT. Translating it yields CASSAQLADTQYF.

The chain carries TRBV2 and TRBJ2-7, with a weak D call TRBD1 (5 bases). The CDR3 covers 15 residues. V was pared by 3 bases and J by 5 bases, with 17 bases between. CDR1 is SNHLY, CDR2 FYNNEI, per germline. Here the CDR3 reads CASSEQGQGGDEQYF. The CDR3 nucleotides are TGTGCCAGCAGTGAGCAGGGCCAGGGTGGGGACGAGCAGTACTTC. Combining the CDR3 with reference TRBV2 and TRBJ2-7 gives the whole variable domain EPEVTQTPSHQVTQMGQEVILRCVPISNHLYFYWYRQILGQKVEFLVSFYNNEISEKSEIFDDQFSVERPDGSNFTLKIRSTKLEDSAMYFCASSEQGQGGDEQYFGPGTRLTVT.

The gene calls are TRBV5-1 and TRBJ2-5; D is ambiguous. From germline, CDR1 is SGHRS and CDR2 YFSETQ. The CDR3 is 13 residues long. The V gene lost 5 bases and the J gene lost 3 bases, with 11 bases spanning the gap. CDR3 in amino acids: CASSVGLEETQYF. CDR3 sequence (DNA): TGCGCCAGCAGTGTAGGGCTGGAAGAGACCCAGTACTTC.

This clonotype was observed a few times. J is TRBJ2-7 and V is TRBV20-1, with D tentatively TRBD1 or TRBD2 (5 bases each). This CDR3 comprises 16 residues. CDR1 and CDR2 from the germline V gene are DFQATT and SNEGSKA (reference sequence). The V end lost 0 bases, the J end lost 3 bases, and 18 bases lay between the germline ends. The CDR3: CSAREGVYGTHYEQYF. The CDR3 DNA follows: TGCAGTGCTAGAGAGGGGGTTTACGGGACCCACTACGAGCAGTACTTC.

This clonotype was observed many times. This rearrangement joins TRBV29-1 to TRBJ2-6; 7 positions match TRBD1. In germline, CDR1 is SQVTM, CDR2 ANQGSEA. The CDR3 runs to 13 residues. J gave up 4 bases and V 7 bases, and 4 bases lay outside the gene matches. In DNA form, the CDR3 reads TGCAGCGCTAGGGGGCAGGGGGCCAACGTCCTGACTTTC. Encoded protein: CSARGQGANVLTF.

This clonotype came up a few times. The rearrangement joins TRBV6-2 or TRBV6-3 to TRBJ1-2, with no clear D. Germline CDR1 is MNHEY and CDR2 is SVGEGT. V lost 5 bases to trimming and J lost 4 bases, with 5 bases between them. This CDR3 is 11 amino acids long. CDR3 sequence (DNA): TGTGCCAGCAGTACCCTCTATGGCTACACCTTC. Protein sequence: CASSTLYGYTF.

This clonotype has at least ten counts. The CDR3 here is CASSPHLVGTSTDTQYF. CDR3 nucleotides: TGTGCCAGCAGTCCCCATTTGGTGGGGACTAGCACAGATACGCAGTATTTT. The chain couples TRBV6-5 to TRBJ2-3; D possibly corresponds to TRBD2 (6 bases). Germline values: CDR1 MNHEY, CDR2 SVGAGI. The V gene lost 5 bases and the J gene lost 0 bases, with 18 bases spanning the gap. CDR3 length equals 17 residues.

The table lists this clonotype with many counts. This sequence joins TRBV6-1 and TRBJ2-4; the D gene is possibly TRBD1 (6 bases). This CDR3 is built from 13 residues. V was shortened by 4 bases and J by 8 bases, with 12 bases between the two germline ends. Per the germline V gene, CDR1 is MNHNS and CDR2 is SASEGT. CDR3 loop: CASSAGGWDIQYF. DNA of the CDR3: TGTGCCAGCAGTGCTGGGGGCTGGGACATTCAGTACTTC.

There are many counts of this clonotype. The chain joins TRBV10-3 to TRBJ2-2; TRBD2 matches at 9 bases. From germline, CDR1 is ENHRY and CDR2 SYGVKD. The CDR3 consists of 14 residues. V lost 10 bases, J lost 2 bases, and 5 bases stayed unmatched. The CDR3 loop is CATRLAVNTGELFF. The CDR3 coding sequence is TGTGCCACCCGACTAGCGGTCAACACCGGGGAGCTGTTTTTT.

This clonotype was found once. The V and J genes are TRBV29-1 and TRBJ1-5; D is perhaps TRBD1 (5 bases). The CDR3 length is 13 residues. The V gene's germline CDR1 is SQVTM and CDR2 ANQGSEA. V was shortened by 4 bases and J by 6 bases, with 13 bases between the two germline ends. The CDR3: CSVVTDSGQPQHF. DNA for the CDR3: TGCAGCGTTGTGACAGACTCGGGTCAGCCCCAGCATTTT.

The table lists this clonotype with a count of one. The chain joins TRBV14 to TRBJ2-2; D ambiguous. V lost 5 bases to trimming and J lost 7 bases, with 11 bases between them. Germline CDR1 and CDR2: SGHDN and FVKESK. The CDR3 consists of 13 residues. CDR3: CASSSFPNGELFF. CDR3 nucleotides: TGTGCCAGCAGCAGCTTCCCCAACGGGGAGCTGTTTTTT.

This clonotype was counted at least ten times. The chain recombines TRBV7-9 with TRBJ2-1; a possible D gene is TRBD1 (7 bases). The CDR3 loop spans 14 amino acids. V lost 7 bases and J lost 6, with 16 bases in between. The germline CDR1 and CDR2 sequences are SEHNR and FQNEAQ (reference sequence). Here the CDR3 reads CASTLRRGLNEQFF. For the CDR3, the DNA is TGTGCCAGCACCCTCCGGAGGGGGCTCAATGAGCAGTTCTTC.

This clonotype showed up just a few times. This chain joins TRBV7-9 and TRBJ1-4; the D is unclear. The V end was cut by 1 base, the J end by 3 bases, with 6 bases between. The CDR3 totals 14 residues. Per germline, CDR1 SEHNR and CDR2 FQNEAQ (reference sequence). Written as DNA, the CDR3 is TGTGCCAGCAGCTTAGAGTCATCTAATGAAAAACTGTTTTTT. It codes for CASSLESSNEKLFF.

The chain combines TRBV3-1 with TRBJ1-6; a weak D match, TRBD1 (5 bases). Germline CDR1 LGHDT, CDR2 YNNKEL (reference sequence). V lost 1 base, J lost 9 bases, and 10 bases lay in between. The CDR3 spans 14 residues. This chain's CDR3 is CASSQVTGVSPLHF. For the CDR3, the DNA is TGTGCCAGCAGCCAAGTGACGGGGGTTTCACCCCTCCACTTT.

This sequence joins TRBV3-1 and TRBJ2-5; D may be TRBD2 (5 bases). The CDR3 is made up of 14 amino acids. Germline V gene lookup returns CDR1 LGHDT and CDR2 YNNKEL (reference sequence). V was shortened by 1 base and J by 7 bases, with 13 bases between the two germline ends. The CDR3 here is CASSQGGGLGTQYF. Written as DNA, the CDR3 is TGTGCCAGCAGCCAAGGTGGAGGTCTGGGGACCCAGTACTTC.

The rearrangement uses TRBV24-1 and TRBJ2-3; D remains ambiguous. Trimming took off 4 bases at V and 7 bases at J, with 11 bases between the two ends. Germline loops: CDR1 KGHDR, CDR2 SFDVKD. The CDR3 runs 13 residues. The CDR3 spells CATSELASYTQYF. DNA for the CDR3: TGTGCCACCAGTGAGCTTGCCTCTTATACGCAGTATTTT.

This clonotype was seen a few times. The chain has TRBV29-1 and TRBJ1-1; D remains ambiguous. V lost 6 bases and J lost 0, with 8 bases in between. The germline gives CDR1 SQVTM, CDR2 ANQGSEA. The CDR3 totals 12 residues. The CDR3: CSVKLLNTEAFF. CDR3 nucleotides: TGCAGCGTAAAACTTTTGAACACTGAAGCTTTCTTT.

This clonotype has just a few counts. The chain joins TRBV7-2 to TRBJ1-5; D is undetermined. Between the trimmed V and J ends, which lost 1 base and 4 bases, there was a span of 8 bases. The length of the CDR3 is 14 residues. In germline, CDR1 is SGHTA, CDR2 FQGNSA. CDR3 in amino acids: CASSLEPENQPQHF. The CDR3 nucleotides read TGTGCCAGCAGCTTAGAACCGGAAAATCAGCCCCAGCATTTT.

This chain joins TRBV29-1 and TRBJ1-5; perhaps TRBD1 as D (6 bases). V lost 3 bases and J lost 7, with 16 bases in between. CDR1 is SQVTM and CDR2 is ANQGSEA in the germline V gene. There are 14 residues in the CDR3. CDR3 bases: TGCAGCGTTGACTCGGGACAAAAGAACCAGCCCCAGCATTTT. Protein product: CSVDSGQKNQPQHF.

This clonotype was seen ten or more times. The chain recombines TRBV28 with TRBJ2-1; weak D call: TRBD2 (7 bases). V lost 3 bases and J lost 10, with 10 bases in between. This CDR3 spans 12 amino acids. The V gene's germline CDR1 is MDHEN and CDR2 SYDVKM. CDR3 loop: CASSFPGGEQFF. As DNA, the CDR3 is TGTGCCAGCAGTTTCCCGGGGGGCGAGCAGTTCTTC.